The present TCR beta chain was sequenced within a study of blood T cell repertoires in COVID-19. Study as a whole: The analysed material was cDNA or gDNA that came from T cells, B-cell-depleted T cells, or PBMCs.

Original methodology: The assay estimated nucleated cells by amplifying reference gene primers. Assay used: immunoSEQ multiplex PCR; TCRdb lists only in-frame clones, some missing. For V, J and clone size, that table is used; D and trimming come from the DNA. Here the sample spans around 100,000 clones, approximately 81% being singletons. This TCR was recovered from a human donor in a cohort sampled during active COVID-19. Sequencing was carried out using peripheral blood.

CDR3 region: CASSRSDRERRKLFF. In nucleotides, the CDR3 is TGCGCCAGCAGCCGGTCGGACAGGGAGAGAAGGAAACTGTTTTTT. The gene calls are TRBV4-1 and TRBJ1-4; 8 bases are shared with TRBD1. Trimming at V came to 4 bases and at J to 11 bases, leaving 12 bases not matched to a gene. The CDR3 length is 15 residues. Germline-derived CDR1 and CDR2 are MGHRA and YSYEKL.